The next 14 T cell receptor beta chains were all read from a single sample in a study of Graves' ophthalmopathy and Graves' hyperthyroidism. Scientists amplified the TCR beta CDR3 regions from RNA transcripts. In the first round, RT-PCR was carried out with HTBI primers, and a multiplex PCR formed the second round. Via MiXCR, TCRdb re-called the multiplex PCR reads, giving one row per CDR3 protein. The sample yields roughly 410,000 distinct CDR3 sequences, less than 20% seen once. The source material was peripheral blood. The receptors were gathered from a woman aged 18-29 years with stable Graves' hyperthyroidism.

This clonotype occurred many times. The chain carries TRBV6-5 and TRBJ1-6; D not resolved. Germline-derived CDR1 and CDR2 are MNHEY and SVGAGI. With 2 bases removed from V and 7 bases from J, the gap between germline ends came to 9 bases. This CDR3 spans 14 amino acids. The CDR3 region is CASSYVAANSPLHF. The DNA of the CDR3 is TGTGCCAGCAGTTACGTGGCAGCAAATTCACCCCTCCACTTT.

In this sample, this clonotype turned up many times. The rearrangement joins TRBV11-2 to TRBJ1-5; perhaps TRBD1 as D (6 bases). The germline V gene encodes CDR1 SGHAT and CDR2 FQNNGV. This CDR3 region has 17 residues. The V end lost 1 base, the J end lost 4 bases, and 17 bases lay between the germline ends. The CDR3, as DNA: TGTGCCAGCAGCTTAGGATTGAGGGGGGGCCGAAATCAGCCCCAGCATTTT. Translation: CASSLGLRGGRNQPQHF.

This clonotype was detected only a few times. The chain carries TRBV5-1 and TRBJ2-7, with a tentative D call TRBD1 (6 bases). Germline values: CDR1 SGHRS, CDR2 YFSETQ. This CDR3 has 16 residues. The ends were cut back, 3 bases at V and 3 bases at J, with 19 bases in the middle. The CDR3 here is CASSSLFQGISYEQYF. The CDR3, as DNA: TGCGCCAGCAGCTCCCTCTTCCAGGGGATCAGCTACGAGCAGTACTTC. Supplemented by reference TRBV5-1 and TRBJ2-7, the full variable domain reads KAGVTQTPRYLIKTRGQQVTLSCSPISGHRSVSWYQQTPGQGLQFLFEYFSETQRNKGNFPGRFSGRQFSNSRSEMNVSTLELGDSALYLCASSSLFQGISYEQYFGPGTRLTVT.

This clonotype occurred many times. The gene calls are TRBV12-3 or TRBV12-4 and TRBJ1-1, with D maybe TRBD1 (5 bases). Trimming stripped 3 bases from V and 2 bases from J, with 10 bases between. This CDR3 has 14 amino acids. This CDR3 reads CASSFWGSNTEAFF. For the CDR3, the DNA is TGTGCCAGCAGTTTTTGGGGCAGCAACACTGAAGCTTTCTTT.

This clonotype was observed many times. The chain combines TRBV11-1 with TRBJ1-1; perhaps TRBD1 as D (5 bases). This CDR3 is 15 amino acids long. The germline gives CDR1 SGHAT, CDR2 FQDESV (reference sequence). V lost 6 bases, J lost 3 bases, and 17 bases lay in between. In DNA form, the CDR3 reads TGTGCCAGCAGGTCAATTAGGGGCCTGGACACTGAAGCTTTCTTT. Translated: CASRSIRGLDTEAFF.

This clonotype was observed many times. This chain links TRBV20-1 with TRBJ1-5; D remains ambiguous. The CDR3 is made up of 15 amino acids. Germline V gives CDR1 DFQATT, CDR2 SNEGSKA (reference sequence). The ends were cut back, 1 base at V and 2 bases at J, with 12 bases in the middle. CDR3 bases: TGCAGTGCTAGAGTCCGTGGCATCCGCAATCAGCCCCAGCATTTT. Amino acids: CSARVRGIRNQPQHF.

This clonotype showed up many times. The chain combines TRBV27 with TRBJ1-1; 10 bases fit TRBD1. J lost 1 base, V lost 5 bases, and 7 bases had no gene match. Germline V gene data show CDR1 as MNHEY and CDR2 as SMNVEV (reference sequence). This CDR3 has 16 residues. CDR3 coding DNA: TGTGCCAGCAGTCCGGGGACAGGGGTTTCGAACACTGAAGCTTTCTTT. Amino acid sequence: CASSPGTGVSNTEAFF.

This clonotype was detected ten times or more. The chain couples TRBV12-3 or TRBV12-4 to TRBJ1-3; D remains ambiguous. V shed 3 bases and J shed 4 bases, with 10 bases lying between them. This CDR3 has 14 amino acids. The CDR3 reads CASSFVPGGNTIYF. The CDR3 DNA follows: TGTGCCAGCAGTTTTGTCCCGGGCGGAAACACCATATATTTT.

The rearrangement joins TRBV4-1 to TRBJ2-7, with 8 bases that match TRBD1. Germline loops: CDR1 MGHRA, CDR2 YSYEKL. J gave up 3 bases and V 0 bases, and 16 bases lay outside the gene matches. CDR3 length: 19 residues. CDR3 bases: TGCGCCAGCAGCCAAGATAAAGACAGGGGAAACCAAAATCGCTACGAGCAGTACTTC. It encodes CASSQDKDRGNQNRYEQYF.

This clonotype was picked up many times. This sequence joins TRBV11-1 and TRBJ2-7; 7 nucleotides match TRBD2. There are 16 residues in the CDR3. Germline V lookup: CDR1 SGHAT, CDR2 FQDESV (reference sequence). Unmatched junction bases numbered 17, after V lost 5 bases and J lost 7 bases. The DNA for the CDR3 is TGTGCCAGCAGCCCCTGGTGGGCGGGAGTGGGTAGAGAGCAGTACTTC. Translating it yields CASSPWWAGVGREQYF.

In its sample, this clonotype was seen many times. J is TRBJ2-5 and V is TRBV7-2; 12 nucleotides align to TRBD2. CDR1 SGHTA and CDR2 FQGNSA come from the germline V gene. The CDR3 is 17 amino acids. V trimming: 4 bases; J trimming: 9 bases; junction bases outside the gene matches: 15. The CDR3 region has the DNA TGTGCCAGCAGCTCTCGACTAGCGGGGGTGTCGAAAAAGGCCCAGTACTTC. Translating it yields CASSSRLAGVSKKAQYF.

This clonotype was detected ten times or more. The V gene is TRBV6-2 or TRBV6-3, the J gene TRBJ2-7; TRBD1 or TRBD2 may be the D gene (6 bases each). The germline gives CDR1 MNHEY, CDR2 SVGEGT. V was cut by 0 bases and J by 5 bases, with 17 bases left in between. The CDR3 is 16 amino acids. CDR3 DNA sequence: TGTGCCAGCAGTTACTCACAGGGACTTGGGATCCACGAGCAGTACTTC. This encodes CASSYSQGLGIHEQYF.

As to this clonotype: Given a much more abundant clone one base away, this may be a read error. The chain joins TRBV12-3 or TRBV12-4 to TRBJ2-7; the D gene is possibly TRBD2 (6 bases). Trimming took 1 base from V and 6 from J, leaving 13 bases between them. The CDR3 totals 14 residues. CDR3 DNA: TGTGCCAGCAGTTTAGGGAGGGCGGGTAGCGAGCAGTACGTC. This gives the protein CASSLGRAGSEQYV.

The chain carries TRBV18 and TRBJ1-1; 7 nucleotides match TRBD1. Germline-derived CDR1 and CDR2 are KGHSH and LQKENI. This CDR3 has 13 residues. Losses at the gene ends were 3 bases for V and 6 bases for J; bases not matched to a gene: 4. The CDR3 DNA is TGTGCCAGCTCACCGGGACAGACCCCTGAAGCTTTCTTT. Its protein product is CASSPGQTPEAFF.